This TCR beta chain was found in a study of human T cells and chemical hapten exposure. Time point here: healthy volunteer bleed at 2 weeks. Someone pulled total RNA out of unfractionated whole blood. This clonotype was observed a single time. The library put unique molecular identifiers onto individual cDNA molecules. TCRdb re-analysed the RACE reads in MiXCR, keeping a single row per CDR3 protein. The table lists around 130,000 distinct CDR3 sequences, approximately 9.5% of them singletons. V lost 4 bases and J 1 base, leaving 2 bases between the germline ends. Germline CDR1 reads LNHDA; CDR2 reads SQIVND (reference sequence). This CDR3 is built from 12 residues.

Sequenced input: whole blood. This chain joins TRBV19 and TRBJ1-5; D unclear. This clonotype was obtained from a male donor in good health. Some clones in this sample may be carry-over from other donors' samples. CDR3 nucleotides: TGTGCCAGTAGTAAGAGCAATCAGCCCCAGCATTTT. Residues: CASSKSNQPQHF.